This T cell receptor (beta chain) was sequenced in a study of PD-1 blockade in classical Hodgkin lymphoma. Libraries were prepared by immunoSEQ multiplex PCR; TCRdb keeps only in-frame clonotypes and omits some of them. The repertoire consists of more than 95,000 clones, with roughly nine tenths occurring once and the leading ten covering roughly 19%. The V gene lost 3 bases and the J gene lost 8 bases, with 10 bases spanning the gap. Per the germline V gene, CDR1 is LNHDA and CDR2 is SQIVND (reference sequence). CDR3 length equals 12 residues. Documented time point: cycle 4 day 1 (C4D1), after less than 7 weeks of nivolumab. Exposure to brentuximab vedotin varied, and each patient had relapsed following autologous stem cell transplantation.

Sequencing was performed on peripheral blood mononuclear cells (PBMCs), taken before the fourth cycle of nivolumab. The source of this sequence is a human donor with classical Hodgkin lymphoma. V usage is TRBV19 and J usage is TRBJ1-2; D ambiguous. For the CDR3, the DNA is TGTGCCAGTAGTATCCCAATAGGAGGCTACACCTTC. Protein: CASSIPIGGYTF.